Listed here are 18 T cell receptor beta chains from one sample, sequenced in a study of shared clonotypes between healthy human individuals. TCRdb's copy holds only in-frame clones and misses some; the assay was immunoSEQ multiplex PCR. The sample holds more than 2,000,000 clones, 85% to 95% seen once. Sequenced input: naive CD4+ T cells from PBMCs. Subset indicated: CD45RA+ positively selected. The receptors come from a man between 18 and 35 years old in good health. Some clones in this sample may be carry-over from other donors' samples.

The V gene is TRBV15, the J gene TRBJ2-7; possible D gene TRBD1, 5 bases. The CDR3 length is 14 residues. Trimming left V 9 bases short and J 3 bases short, with 18 bases between. Germline loops: CDR1 LNHNV, CDR2 YYDKDF (reference sequence). As DNA, the CDR3 is TGTGCCACTGCAGGATCAGGGCAACGCTACGAGCAGTACTTC. Amino acid sequence: CATAGSGQRYEQYF.

The chain recombines TRBV28 with TRBJ2-7, with D hard to call. The germline V and J ends were trimmed by 6 bases and 4 bases, with 10 bases remaining between them. The CDR3 runs 12 residues. Germline V gene data show CDR1 as MDHEN and CDR2 as SYDVKM. The CDR3 here is CASSQVRYEQYF. CDR3 DNA: TGTGCCAGCAGCCAAGTCCGGTACGAGCAGTACTTC.

The chain is built from TRBV29-1 and TRBJ1-6; D possibly corresponds to TRBD1 (5 bases). The CDR3 is made up of 13 amino acids. V lost 7 bases to trimming and J lost 8 bases, with 15 bases between them. The germline V gene has CDR1 SQVTM and CDR2 ANQGSEA. The CDR3 spells CSARAGRDSPLHF. The CDR3 DNA reads as TGCAGCGCCCGGGCAGGGAGGGATTCACCCCTCCACTTT.

The chain recombines TRBV5-5 with TRBJ2-7, with 10 bases lining up with TRBD1. The CDR3 contains 16 residues. V was clipped by 3 bases and J by 3 bases; unmatched bases: 9. Germline V gene sequence: CDR1 SGHKS, CDR2 YYEKEE (reference sequence). The CDR3 DNA sequence: TGTGCCAGCAGCTATTCCGTTGACAGGGGGCACTACGAGCAGTACTTC. Residues: CASSYSVDRGHYEQYF. Together with reference TRBV5-5 and TRBJ2-7, the CDR3 gives the full variable domain: DAGVTQSPTHLIKTRGQQVTLRCSPISGHKSVSWYQQVLGQGPQFIFQYYEKEERGRGNFPDRFSARQFPNYSSELNVNALLLGDSALYLCASSYSVDRGHYEQYFGPGTRLTVT.

The chain couples TRBV7-8 to TRBJ1-5; unclear D gene. Trimming removed 0 bases from V and 4 bases from J, with 10 bases in between. The germline V gene encodes CDR1 SGHVS and CDR2 FQNEAQ. This CDR3 has 15 residues. The CDR3 loop reads CASSLAGILNQPQHF. The CDR3 DNA is TGTGCCAGCAGCTTAGCGGGGATTCTTAATCAGCCCCAGCATTTT.

This sequence joins TRBV28 and TRBJ2-5, with D unclear. Trimming stripped 2 bases from V and 2 bases from J, with 6 bases between. The CDR3 contains 13 residues. Germline CDR1 MDHEN, CDR2 SYDVKM. CDR3 loop: CASSLNRQETQYF. The CDR3 nucleotides are TGTGCCAGCAGTTTAAACCGACAAGAGACCCAGTACTTC.

The V call is TRBV6-1, the J call TRBJ1-3, with TRBD1 matching over 10 bases. V lost 5 bases, J lost 7 bases, and 8 bases stayed unmatched. The CDR3 totals 15 residues. Germline assignment: CDR1 MNHNS and CDR2 SASEGT. The CDR3 DNA is TGTGCCAGCAGTTCGCGGACAGGGGGTTTGAACACCATATATTTT. The encoded protein is CASSSRTGGLNTIYF.

This clone occurred once. V gene TRBV28 combines with J gene TRBJ1-5, with 11 bases lining up with TRBD1. This CDR3 contains 18 residues. V shed 3 bases and J 6 bases; nucleotides not matched to a gene: 13. From germline, CDR1 is MDHEN and CDR2 SYDVKM. CDR3 bases: TGTGCCAGCAGTTTGACCTCATTACGGACAGGGGGCAGTCAGCCCCAGCATTTT. It translates to CASSLTSLRTGGSQPQHF. The full variable domain, with the rest looked up from reference TRBV28 and TRBJ1-5, is DVKVTQSSRYLVKRTGEKVFLECVQDMDHENMFWYRQDPGLGLRLIYFSYDVKMKEKGDIPEGYSVSREKKERFSLILESASTNQTSMYLCASSLTSLRTGGSQPQHFGDGTRLSIL.

V usage is TRBV11-2 and J usage is TRBJ2-1; 12 bases are a match to TRBD2. CDR3 length equals 18 residues. Germline CDR1 and CDR2: SGHAT and FQNNGV. Trimming at V came to 1 base and at J to 4 bases, leaving 8 bases not matched to a gene. CDR3 sequence: CASSLGILAGGKYNEQFF. The CDR3 DNA sequence: TGTGCCAGCAGCTTAGGTATCCTAGCGGGAGGGAAGTACAATGAGCAGTTCTTC.

This chain uses TRBV6-1 with TRBJ2-7, with D possibly being TRBD2 (5 bases). The V gene's germline CDR1 is MNHNS and CDR2 SASEGT. The CDR3 spans 15 residues. V gave up 3 bases and J gave up 2 bases, with 14 bases separating them. The CDR3 reads CASSEGRTGTYEQYF. The CDR3 DNA is TGTGCCAGCAGTGAGGGTAGGACGGGAACCTACGAGCAGTACTTC.

The chain joins TRBV5-1 to TRBJ2-1, with D possibly being TRBD1 (5 bases). Trimming took off 0 bases at V and 8 bases at J, with 12 bases between the two ends. Germline lookup yields CDR1 SGHRS and CDR2 YFSETQ. The length of the CDR3 is 14 residues. CDR3 DNA: TGCGCCAGCAGCTTGGAGGACCTAGGGGATGAGCAGTTCTTC. Translated: CASSLEDLGDEQFF. The complete variable domain, with remaining parts taken from reference TRBV5-1 and TRBJ2-1, reads KAGVTQTPRYLIKTRGQQVTLSCSPISGHRSVSWYQQTPGQGLQFLFEYFSETQRNKGNFPGRFSGRQFSNSRSEMNVSTLELGDSALYLCASSLEDLGDEQFFGPGTRLTVL.

This clone was counted a single time. The genes are TRBV11-2 and TRBJ2-7; 7 bases fit TRBD1. The trim removed 11 bases at V and 3 bases at J, leaving 13 bases unmatched. CDR1 is SGHAT, CDR2 FQNNGV, per germline. This CDR3 has 14 amino acids. In DNA form, the CDR3 reads TGTGCCCGACAGGGTGGAGAACCCGGCTACGAGCAGTACTTC. This gives the protein CARQGGEPGYEQYF.

The chain carries TRBV29-1 and TRBJ2-2; D call uncertain. The germline V gene has CDR1 SQVTM and CDR2 ANQGSEA. V shed 4 bases and J shed 4 bases, with 7 bases lying between them. The CDR3 is 12 residues long. CDR3: CSVVAVTGELFF. CDR3 DNA sequence: TGCAGCGTTGTCGCGGTCACCGGGGAGCTGTTTTTT.

The chain joins TRBV6-5 to TRBJ2-3, with 12 positions matching TRBD2. CDR1 MNHEY and CDR2 SVGAGI come from the germline V gene. The ends lost 8 bases at V and 5 bases at J; junction bases unmatched: 2. The CDR3 is made up of 13 amino acids. The CDR3 loop is CASGLAGRDTQYF. The DNA of the CDR3 is TGTGCCAGCGGACTAGCGGGGCGAGATACGCAGTATTTT.

V and J are TRBV10-1 and TRBJ2-1; D gene unclear. Germline V gives CDR1 WNHNN, CDR2 SYGVQD (reference sequence). The CDR3 extends over 13 amino acids. V shed 4 bases and J shed 9 bases, with 13 bases lying between them. Written as DNA, the CDR3 is TGCGCCAGCAGTGTTCTCCGTACAACTGAGCAGTTCTTC. Translation gives CASSVLRTTEQFF.

V is TRBV25-1 and J is TRBJ1-2; TRBD1 matches 10 bases. Germline V CDR1 and CDR2: MGHDK, SYGVNS. Unmatched junction bases numbered 14, after V lost 8 bases and J lost 5 bases. The CDR3 has 16 amino acids. The DNA of the CDR3 is TGTGCCAGCCTGTCGAGCTTGGCGGGACAGGGGTATGGCTACACCTTC. Translation: CASLSSLAGQGYGYTF.

As concerns this clone: This CDR3 is also generated by other DNA sequences in the sample. J is TRBJ2-7 and V is TRBV7-2; D could derive from TRBD1 or TRBD2 (5 bases each). CDR3 length: 15 amino acids. The germline V and J ends were trimmed by 1 base and 0 bases, with 10 bases remaining between them. Germline CDR1 SGHTA, CDR2 FQGNSA. The CDR3 spells CASSLVSGRSYEQYF. In DNA, the CDR3 is TGTGCCAGCAGCTTAGTTTCGGGACGCTCCTACGAGCAGTACTTC.

Only one count was recorded for this clone. V usage is TRBV5-4 and J usage is TRBJ2-6; D remains ambiguous. This CDR3 spans 16 amino acids. The germline V gene encodes CDR1 SGHNT and CDR2 YYREEE (reference sequence). V dropped 2 bases and J dropped 2 bases, with 11 bases sitting between them. CDR3 region: CASSFPGRPGANVLTF. CDR3 nucleotide sequence: TGTGCCAGCAGCTTCCCCGGGCGTCCTGGGGCCAACGTCCTGACTTTC.